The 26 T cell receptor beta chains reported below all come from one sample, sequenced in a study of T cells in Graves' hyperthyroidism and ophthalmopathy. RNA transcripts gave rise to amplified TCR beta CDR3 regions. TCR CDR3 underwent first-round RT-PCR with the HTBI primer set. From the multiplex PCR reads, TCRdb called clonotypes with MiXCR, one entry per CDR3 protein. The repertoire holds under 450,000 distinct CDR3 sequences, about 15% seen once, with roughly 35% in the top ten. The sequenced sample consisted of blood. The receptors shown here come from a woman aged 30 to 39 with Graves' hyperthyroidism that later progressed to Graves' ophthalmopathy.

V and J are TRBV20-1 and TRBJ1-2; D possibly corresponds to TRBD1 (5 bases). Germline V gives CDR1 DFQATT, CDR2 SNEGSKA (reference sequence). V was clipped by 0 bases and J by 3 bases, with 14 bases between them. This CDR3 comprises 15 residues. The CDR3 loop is CSARDEQGRDYGYTF. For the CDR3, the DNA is TGCAGTGCTAGAGATGAGCAGGGACGGGACTATGGCTACACCTTC.

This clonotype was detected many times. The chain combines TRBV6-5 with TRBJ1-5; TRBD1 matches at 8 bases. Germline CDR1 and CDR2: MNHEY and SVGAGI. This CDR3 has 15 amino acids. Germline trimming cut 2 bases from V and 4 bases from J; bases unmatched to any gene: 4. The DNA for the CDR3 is TGTGCCAGCAGTTACGGTGGGGACAGGAATCAGCCCCAGCATTTT. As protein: CASSYGGDRNQPQHF.

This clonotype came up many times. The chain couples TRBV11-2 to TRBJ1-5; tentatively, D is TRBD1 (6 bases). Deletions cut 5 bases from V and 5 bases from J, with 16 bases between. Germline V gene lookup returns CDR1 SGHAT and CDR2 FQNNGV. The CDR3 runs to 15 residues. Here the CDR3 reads CASSPEGGEHQPQHF. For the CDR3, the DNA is TGTGCCAGCAGCCCAGAAGGGGGGGAGCATCAGCCCCAGCATTTT.

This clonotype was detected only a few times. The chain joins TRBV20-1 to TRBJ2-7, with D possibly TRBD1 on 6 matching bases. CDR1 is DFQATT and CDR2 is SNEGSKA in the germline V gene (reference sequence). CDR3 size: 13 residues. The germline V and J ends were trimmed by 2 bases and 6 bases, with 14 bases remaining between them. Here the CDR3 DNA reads TGCAGTGCTAGACGAGGGGGTGTGGGCGAGCAGTACTTC. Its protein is CSARRGGVGEQYF.

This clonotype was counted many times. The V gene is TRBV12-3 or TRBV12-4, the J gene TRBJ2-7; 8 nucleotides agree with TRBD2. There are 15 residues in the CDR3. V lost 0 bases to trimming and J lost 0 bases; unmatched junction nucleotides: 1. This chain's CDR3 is CASSLARGVSYEQYF. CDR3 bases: TGTGCCAGCAGTTTAGCGCGGGGGGTCTCCTACGAGCAGTACTTC.

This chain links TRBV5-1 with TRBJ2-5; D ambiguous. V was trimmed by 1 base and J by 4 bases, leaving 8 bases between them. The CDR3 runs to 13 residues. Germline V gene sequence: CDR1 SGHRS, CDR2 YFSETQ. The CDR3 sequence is CASSLIGRETQYF. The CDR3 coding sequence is TGCGCCAGCAGCTTGATTGGGCGAGAGACCCAGTACTTC.

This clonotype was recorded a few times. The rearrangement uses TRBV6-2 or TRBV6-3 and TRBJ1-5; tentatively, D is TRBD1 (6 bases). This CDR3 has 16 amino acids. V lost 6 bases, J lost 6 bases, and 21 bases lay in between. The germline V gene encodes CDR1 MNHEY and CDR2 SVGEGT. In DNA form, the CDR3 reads TGTGCCAGCAGAGCCCTTGGGTGGGGGGGCAGTCAGCCCCAGCATTTT. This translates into CASRALGWGGSQPQHF.

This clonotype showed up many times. The CDR3 sequence: CASREASRGTEAFF. DNA of the CDR3: TGTGCCAGCAGGGAGGCGTCACGCGGAACTGAAGCTTTCTTT. The chain employs TRBV27 and TRBJ1-1; D remains ambiguous. In germline, CDR1 is MNHEY, CDR2 SMNVEV (reference sequence). Trimming removed 6 bases at V and 5 bases at J, with 16 bases between. The CDR3 covers 14 residues.

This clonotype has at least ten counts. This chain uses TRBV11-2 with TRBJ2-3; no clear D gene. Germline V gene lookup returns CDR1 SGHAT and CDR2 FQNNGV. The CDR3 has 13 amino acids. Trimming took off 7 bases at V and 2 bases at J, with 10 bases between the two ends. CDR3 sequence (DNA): TGTGCCAGCAAAGAACTCGACACAGATACGCAGTATTTT. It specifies CASKELDTDTQYF. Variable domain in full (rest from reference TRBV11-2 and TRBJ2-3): EAGVAQSPRYKIIEKRQSVAFWCNPISGHATLYWYQQILGQGPKLLIQFQNNGVVDDSQLPKDRFSAERLKGVDSTLKIQPAKLEDSAVYLCASKELDTDTQYFGPGTRLTVL.

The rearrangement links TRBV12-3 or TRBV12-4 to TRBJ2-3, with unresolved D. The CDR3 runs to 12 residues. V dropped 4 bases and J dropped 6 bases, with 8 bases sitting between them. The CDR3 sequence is CASSSHPDTQYF. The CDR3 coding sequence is TGTGCCAGCAGTTCCCACCCTGATACGCAGTATTTT.

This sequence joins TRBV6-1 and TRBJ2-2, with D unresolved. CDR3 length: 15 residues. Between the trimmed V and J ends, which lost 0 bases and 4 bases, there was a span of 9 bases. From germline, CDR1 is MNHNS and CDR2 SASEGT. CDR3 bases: TGTGCCAGCAGTGAAGCTTGGGGAAGCACCGGGGAGCTGTTTTTT. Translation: CASSEAWGSTGELFF.

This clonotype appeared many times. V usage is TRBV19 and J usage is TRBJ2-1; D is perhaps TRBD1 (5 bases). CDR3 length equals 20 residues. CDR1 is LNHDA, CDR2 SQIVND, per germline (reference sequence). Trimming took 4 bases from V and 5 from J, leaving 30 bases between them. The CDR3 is CASSTPPTVGMAFWDNEQFF. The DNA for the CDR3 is TGTGCCAGTAGTACCCCCCCGACAGTGGGGATGGCCTTTTGGGACAATGAGCAGTTCTTC.

The CDR3 nucleotides read TGTGCCAGCTCACCAGGGACACCCGACACCGGGGAGCTGTTTTTT. Its protein product is CASSPGTPDTGELFF. V and J are TRBV18 and TRBJ2-2, with D possibly being TRBD1 (6 bases). Deletions cut 2 bases from V and 3 bases from J, with 10 bases between. The length of the CDR3 is 15 residues. The germline V gene encodes CDR1 KGHSH and CDR2 LQKENI.

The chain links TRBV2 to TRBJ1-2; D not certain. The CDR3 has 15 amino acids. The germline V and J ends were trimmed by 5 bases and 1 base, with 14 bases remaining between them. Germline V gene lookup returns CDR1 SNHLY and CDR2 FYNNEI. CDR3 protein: CASSQSLFFNYGYTF. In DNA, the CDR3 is TGTGCCAGCAGTCAGTCCTTGTTTTTTAACTATGGCTACACCTTC.

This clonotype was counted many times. CDR3: CASSRTDPTVNTEAFF. The DNA of the CDR3 is TGCGCCAGCAGCCGGACGGACCCAACAGTGAACACTGAAGCTTTCTTT. This chain links TRBV5-1 with TRBJ1-1; D ambiguous. Between the trimmed V and J ends, which lost 4 bases and 0 bases, there was a span of 16 bases. The CDR3 extends over 16 amino acids. Germline values: CDR1 SGHRS, CDR2 YFSETQ.

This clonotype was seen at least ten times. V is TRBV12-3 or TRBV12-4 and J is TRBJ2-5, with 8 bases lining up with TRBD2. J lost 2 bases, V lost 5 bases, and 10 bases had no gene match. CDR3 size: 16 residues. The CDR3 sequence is CASSTRNSGAQETQYF. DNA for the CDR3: TGTGCCAGCAGTACTCGGAATAGCGGGGCACAAGAGACCCAGTACTTC.

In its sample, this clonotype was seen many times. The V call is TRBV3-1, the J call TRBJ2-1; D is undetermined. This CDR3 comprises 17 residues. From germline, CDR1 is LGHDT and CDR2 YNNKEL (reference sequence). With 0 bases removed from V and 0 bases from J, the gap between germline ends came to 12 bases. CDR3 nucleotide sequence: TGTGCCAGCAGCCAAGATCTTATACGGAGCTCCTACAATGAGCAGTTCTTC. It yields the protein CASSQDLIRSSYNEQFF.

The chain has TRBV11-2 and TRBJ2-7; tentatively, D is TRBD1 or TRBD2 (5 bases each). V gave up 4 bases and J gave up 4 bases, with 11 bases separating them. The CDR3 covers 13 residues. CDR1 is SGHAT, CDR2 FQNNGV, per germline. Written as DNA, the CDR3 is TGTGCCAGCAGCTGGCAGGGAGAGTACGAGCAGTACTTC. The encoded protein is CASSWQGEYEQYF. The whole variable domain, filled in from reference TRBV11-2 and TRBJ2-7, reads EAGVAQSPRYKIIEKRQSVAFWCNPISGHATLYWYQQILGQGPKLLIQFQNNGVVDDSQLPKDRFSAERLKGVDSTLKIQPAKLEDSAVYLCASSWQGEYEQYFGPGTRLTVT.

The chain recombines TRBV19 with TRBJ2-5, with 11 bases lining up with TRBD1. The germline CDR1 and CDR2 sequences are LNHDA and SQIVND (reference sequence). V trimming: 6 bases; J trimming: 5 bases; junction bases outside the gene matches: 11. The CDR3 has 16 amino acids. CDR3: CASSRTGQGVVETQYF. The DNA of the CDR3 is TGTGCCAGTAGCAGAACGGGACAGGGGGTCGTCGAGACCCAGTACTTC.

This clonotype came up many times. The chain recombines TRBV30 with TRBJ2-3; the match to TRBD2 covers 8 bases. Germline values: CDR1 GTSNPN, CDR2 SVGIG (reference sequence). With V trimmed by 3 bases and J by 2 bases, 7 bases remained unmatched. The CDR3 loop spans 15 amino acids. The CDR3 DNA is TGTGCCTGGAGCGAAAGCGGGGGTTACACAGATACGCAGTATTTT. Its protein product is CAWSESGGYTDTQYF.

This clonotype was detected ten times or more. The CDR3 loop is CASSLQGARYGYTF. The DNA of the CDR3 is TGTGCCAGCAGCTTGCAGGGGGCCAGGTATGGCTACACCTTC. The rearrangement uses TRBV5-7 and TRBJ1-2; 8 bases align to TRBD1. TRBV5-7 is recorded as an ORF, its role being uncertain. With 1 base clipped from V and 5 bases from J, the junction kept 4 bases outside the gene matches. The CDR3 totals 14 residues.

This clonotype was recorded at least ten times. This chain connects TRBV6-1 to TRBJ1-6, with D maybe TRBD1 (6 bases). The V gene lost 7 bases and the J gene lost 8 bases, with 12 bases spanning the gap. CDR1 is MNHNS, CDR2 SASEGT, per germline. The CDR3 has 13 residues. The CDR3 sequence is CASMYGGHSPLHF. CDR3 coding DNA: TGTGCCAGCATGTACGGGGGGCATTCACCCCTCCACTTT.

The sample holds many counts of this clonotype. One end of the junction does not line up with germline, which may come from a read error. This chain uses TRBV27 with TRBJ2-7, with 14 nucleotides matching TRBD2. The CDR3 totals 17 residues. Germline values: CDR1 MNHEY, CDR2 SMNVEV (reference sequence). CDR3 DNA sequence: TGTGCCAGCAGTTTGGGGACTAGCGGGAGTTGGTCCTACGGGCAGTACTTC. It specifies CASSLGTSGSWSYGQYF.

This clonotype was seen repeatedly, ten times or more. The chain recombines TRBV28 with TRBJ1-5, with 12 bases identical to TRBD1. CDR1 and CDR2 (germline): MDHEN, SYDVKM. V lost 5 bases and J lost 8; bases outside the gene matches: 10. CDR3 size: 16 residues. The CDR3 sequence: CASSSPGTGGAKPQHF. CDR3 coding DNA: TGTGCCAGCAGTAGTCCCGGGACAGGGGGCGCGAAGCCCCAGCATTTT. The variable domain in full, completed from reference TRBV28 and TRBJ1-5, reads DVKVTQSSRYLVKRTGEKVFLECVQDMDHENMFWYRQDPGLGLRLIYFSYDVKMKEKGDIPEGYSVSREKKERFSLILESASTNQTSMYLCASSSPGTGGAKPQHFGDGTRLSIL.

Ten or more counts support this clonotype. DNA of the CDR3: TGTGCCAGCAGTTTAAGAGTCGGGACGCGGTCGGTTTACGAGCAGTACTTC. It translates to CASSLRVGTRSVYEQYF. The chain couples TRBV12-3 or TRBV12-4 to TRBJ2-7; either TRBD1 or TRBD2 may supply D (5 bases each). The V gene lost 2 bases and the J gene lost 4 bases, with 21 bases spanning the gap. The CDR3 runs 17 residues.

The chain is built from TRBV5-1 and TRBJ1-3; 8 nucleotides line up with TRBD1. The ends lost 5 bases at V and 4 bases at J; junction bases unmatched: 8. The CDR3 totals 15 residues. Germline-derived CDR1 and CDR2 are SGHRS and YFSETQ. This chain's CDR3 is CASRPATGEGNTIYF. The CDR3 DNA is TGCGCCAGCAGACCTGCGACAGGGGAAGGAAACACCATATATTTT.